Reported below is one T cell receptor beta chain. Its matching antigen is unknown. This may come from a read error, since a much larger clone is one base off. The same CDR3 is also encoded by other DNA sequences in this sample. The assay ran at deep level. The assay was immunoSEQ multiplex PCR, and TCRdb's table has in-frame clones only and misses some. The sample carries 550,000 to 800,000 clones, less than 95% recorded once. The entry originates in a study of shared clonotypes between healthy human individuals. For the study at large: Each donor's CD8 memory used one plate, CD8 naive two, each CD4 subset three. The study, taken as a whole, reports: What rarefaction showed was incomplete sorted-subset sequencing despite large depth.

This CDR3 is built from 12 residues. The V gene's germline CDR1 is SQVTM and CDR2 ANQGSEA. After removal of 5 bases from V and 3 bases from J, the junction contained 3 bases not matched to a gene. This receptor was taken from a man aged 18 to 35 in good health. Some clones in this sample may be carry-over from other donors' samples. The V and J genes are TRBV29-1 and TRBJ2-5; TRBD1 agrees at 7 bases. Sequencing input: memory CD8+ T cells from PBMCs. The subset was: CD45RO+ cells pooled with CCR7-negative TemRA cells. This CDR3 reads CSVWGTEETQYF. In nucleotides, the CDR3 is TGCAGCGTTTGGGGGACAGAAGAGACCCAGTACTTC.